These 11 T cell receptor beta chains came from one sample sequenced in a study of blood T cell repertoires in COVID-19. Assay used: immunoSEQ multiplex PCR; TCRdb lists only in-frame clones, some missing. The top ten clones hold approximately 1.8% of a sample with fewer than 600,000 clones, around 87% of them seen once. The sample consisted of PBMCs or T cells enriched from blood (not recorded which). All receptors derive from a woman in her forties who had recovered from COVID-19.

This clone appeared a single time. This chain uses TRBV29-1 with TRBJ2-1; D is possibly TRBD1 (6 bases). V was pared by 4 bases and J by 6 bases, with 13 bases between. There are 13 residues in the CDR3. From germline, CDR1 is SQVTM and CDR2 ANQGSEA. The CDR3 region has the DNA TGCAGCGTTGCACAGGGAGCCGCCAATGAGCAGTTCTTC. This codes for CSVAQGAANEQFF.

This chain uses TRBV6-5 with TRBJ2-7; TRBD2 is a possible D gene (7 bases). This CDR3 comprises 15 residues. Trimming cost V 6 bases and J 2 bases, with 17 bases left between them. Germline V lookup: CDR1 MNHEY, CDR2 SVGAGI. The CDR3 loop is CASSPRGGITYEQYF. For the CDR3, the DNA is TGTGCCAGCAGCCCCAGGGGAGGGATCACCTACGAGCAGTACTTC.

This chain connects TRBV19 to TRBJ2-2; TRBD2 matches 9 bases. Losses at the gene ends were 7 bases for V and 7 bases for J; bases not matched to a gene: 19. The CDR3 is 18 residues long. Germline CDR1 is LNHDA and CDR2 is SQIVND (reference sequence). For the CDR3, the DNA is TGTGCCAGTACCCCGGGAGTGGAGCTAGCGGGATATGGCGGGGAGCTGTTTTTT. As protein: CASTPGVELAGYGGELFF. Using reference TRBV19 and TRBJ2-2 for the parts outside the CDR3, the full variable domain is DGGITQSPKYLFRKEGQNVTLSCEQNLNHDAMYWYRQDPGQGLRLIYYSQIVNDFQKGDIAEGYSVSREKKESFPLTVTSAQKNPTAFYLCASTPGVELAGYGGELFFGEGSRLTVL.

CDR3 DNA sequence: TGCGCCAGCAGCCAAGTACCTAGCCGGGAGCAGTTCTTC. Amino acid sequence: CASSQVPSREQFF. V gene TRBV4-3 combines with J gene TRBJ2-1, with a weak D call TRBD2 (5 bases). Deletions cut 1 base from V and 10 bases from J, with 11 bases between. The germline gives CDR1 LGHNA, CDR2 YSLEER. The CDR3 spans 13 residues.

This clone has only one observation. The V call is TRBV5-6, the J call TRBJ2-7, with TRBD2 matching over 8 bases. The CDR3 runs to 15 residues. Germline CDR1 reads SGHDT; CDR2 reads YYEEEE. After removal of 0 bases from V and 3 bases from J, the junction contained 5 bases not matched to a gene. CDR3 in DNA: TGTGCCAGCAGCTTGGGCCAGCGGGAGAACTACGAGCAGTACTTC. Translation gives CASSLGQRENYEQYF. Drawing the rest from reference TRBV5-6 and TRBJ2-7, the complete variable domain is DAGVTQSPTHLIKTRGQQVTLRCSPKSGHDTVSWYQQALGQGPQFIFQYYEEEERQRGNFPDRFSGHQFPNYSSELNVNALLLGDSALYLCASSLGQRENYEQYFGPGTRLTVT.

With regard to this clone: Additional DNA sequences in this sample encode the identical CDR3. The chain uses TRBV3-1 (or the pseudogene TRBV3-2) and TRBJ2-7; D possibly corresponds to TRBD1 (6 bases). Trimming shortened V by 3 bases and J by 7 bases, and 10 bases separated the two germline ends. CDR3 length equals 12 residues. CDR1 and CDR2 (germline): LGHDT, YNNKEL (reference sequence). The CDR3 reads CASSQGAREQYF. CDR3 bases: TGTGCCAGCAGCCAGGGGGCGCGAGAGCAGTACTTC.

Remarks on this clone: At the DNA level, this CDR3 is encoded by other sequences in the same sample as well. V usage is TRBV7-2 and J usage is TRBJ1-5; no firm D call. Trimming cost V 4 bases and J 2 bases, with 6 bases left between them. The CDR3 covers 13 residues. The germline V gene encodes CDR1 SGHTA and CDR2 FQGNSA. The CDR3 is CASSSQGNQPQHF. The CDR3 DNA sequence: TGTGCCAGCAGCTCGCAGGGCAATCAGCCCCAGCATTTT.

The V and J genes are TRBV6-2 or TRBV6-3 and TRBJ2-3; no firm D call. The CDR3 contains 18 residues. V was shortened by 2 bases and J by 0 bases, with 18 bases between the two germline ends. Per the germline V gene, CDR1 is MNHEY and CDR2 is SVGEGT. CDR3 in amino acids: CASSYRGYPVTSTDTQYF. In nucleotides, the CDR3 is TGTGCCAGCAGTTACCGAGGCTATCCGGTTACTAGCACAGATACGCAGTATTTT.

The chain recombines TRBV5-6 with TRBJ2-3; 8 nucleotides agree with TRBD2. The ends lost 3 bases at V and 4 bases at J; junction bases unmatched: 13. Germline V gives CDR1 SGHDT, CDR2 YYEEEE. This CDR3 region has 17 residues. DNA for the CDR3: TGTGCCAGCAGCTCCCCCGCGTCGGGAGGGACCCCAGATACGCAGTATTTT. The encoded protein is CASSSPASGGTPDTQYF.

The V call is TRBV27, the J call TRBJ2-7; 11 bases agree with TRBD2. The germline CDR1 and CDR2 sequences are MNHEY and SMNVEV (reference sequence). The length of the CDR3 is 14 residues. The J segment lost 7 bases and the V segment lost 5 bases, leaving 7 bases of the junction unmatched. CDR3: CASSPGLAGMEQYF. CDR3 bases: TGTGCCAGCAGTCCCGGACTAGCGGGTATGGAGCAGTACTTC.

This clone was seen only once. This chain links TRBV7-2 with TRBJ2-2, with TRBD2 as a possible D gene (5 bases). This CDR3 spans 19 amino acids. The germline gives CDR1 SGHTA, CDR2 FQGNSA. Trimming cost V 2 bases and J 2 bases, with 21 bases left between them. The chain's CDR3 is CASSLYWRGLAPNTGELFF. The CDR3 nucleotides are TGTGCCAGCAGCTTATACTGGAGAGGGTTGGCGCCAAACACCGGGGAGCTGTTTTTT.